Below, 10 T cell receptor beta chains from the same sample are listed, as sequenced in a study of blood T cell repertoires in COVID-19 (dated by TCRdb to 2019 to 2021). The method behind the library was the immunoSEQ multiplex PCR assay. TCRdb re-hosts the immuneACCESS table, in-frame sequences only. Its copies lack some clones; in the studies checked, an unresolved V gene accounts for under half of them, and the cause for the rest is not known. Counted in this sample were about 20,000 clones; more than 85% of them appeared once. The leading ten clones occupy 6% to 8% of the sample. Sequenced input: peripheral blood. These receptors were taken from an older woman with active COVID-19.

The chain links TRBV7-9 to TRBJ1-5, with D possibly being TRBD1 (6 bases). Germline-derived CDR1 and CDR2 are SEHNR and FQNEAQ (reference sequence). V shed 1 base and J shed 7 bases, with 8 bases lying between them. The CDR3 extends over 13 amino acids. CDR3 sequence reads: CASSLDRAQPQHF. The CDR3 region has the DNA TGTGCCAGCAGCTTAGACAGGGCCCAGCCCCAGCATTTT.

The V gene is TRBV9, the J gene TRBJ2-1; 7 positions match TRBD2. The CDR3 has 13 residues. CDR1 and CDR2 (germline): SGDLS, YYNGEE. V gave up 0 bases and J gave up 9 bases; unmatched junction bases: 3. The CDR3 DNA follows: TGTGCCAGCAGCGTAGCGGGGAGGGTTGAGCAGTTCTTC. This codes for CASSVAGRVEQFF.

The table lists this clone with a few counts. The chain has TRBV4-1 and TRBJ1-3; tentative D call: TRBD1 (6 bases). The V end was cut by 4 bases, the J end by 3 bases, with 10 bases between. The CDR3 is 14 residues long. Germline V CDR1 and CDR2: MGHRA, YSYEKL. CDR3 DNA: TGCGCCAGCAGCCCTAGCAGGGGTGGAAACACCATATATTTT. Amino acids: CASSPSRGGNTIYF.

This clone was counted a few times. The chain couples TRBV7-9 to TRBJ1-1, with D perhaps TRBD1 (5 bases). Germline assignment: CDR1 SEHNR and CDR2 FQNEAQ (reference sequence). V dropped 2 bases and J dropped 3 bases, with 16 bases sitting between them. CDR3 length equals 16 residues. In DNA, the CDR3 is TGTGCCAGCAGCTTACCAGCCCCGTTACAGGACACTGAAGCTTTCTTT. Amino acid sequence: CASSLPAPLQDTEAFF.

This rearrangement joins TRBV12-3 or TRBV12-4 to TRBJ1-2, with 7 bases that match TRBD1. The CDR3 spans 12 residues. The V gene end was trimmed by 5 bases and the J gene end by 7 bases; junction bases not matched to a gene: 4. The CDR3: CASSRQGSGYTF. The DNA for the CDR3 is TGTGCCAGCAGTAGACAGGGCTCTGGCTACACCTTC.

The chain employs TRBV5-1 and TRBJ1-1; a possible D gene is TRBD1 (6 bases). The CDR3 spans 14 residues. Looked up from germline, CDR1 is SGHRS and CDR2 is YFSETQ. Between the trimmed V and J ends, which lost 6 bases and 1 base, there was a span of 13 bases. The CDR3 DNA sequence: TGCGCCAGCACTGGGGGCCCGGGGAACACTGAAGCTTTCTTT. Translating it yields CASTGGPGNTEAFF. Full variable domain (remainder filled in from reference TRBV5-1 and TRBJ1-1): KAGVTQTPRYLIKTRGQQVTLSCSPISGHRSVSWYQQTPGQGLQFLFEYFSETQRNKGNFPGRFSGRQFSNSRSEMNVSTLELGDSALYLCASTGGPGNTEAFFGQGTRLTVV.

This clone was detected only once. The chain links TRBV3-1 (or the pseudogene TRBV3-2) to TRBJ2-1, with 9 positions matching TRBD2. Germline V gene lookup returns CDR1 LGHDT and CDR2 YNNKEL (reference sequence). The CDR3 totals 16 residues. V was pared by 6 bases and J by 0 bases, with 6 bases of the junction left unmatched. The CDR3 loop reads CASSFSGGSSYNEQFF. CDR3 nucleotides: TGTGCCAGCAGTTTTAGCGGGGGCTCCTCCTACAATGAGCAGTTCTTC.

The chain couples TRBV7-9 to TRBJ1-1; TRBD1 matches at 7 bases. Germline loops: CDR1 SEHNR, CDR2 FQNEAQ (reference sequence). V lost 5 bases, J lost 3 bases, and 6 bases stayed unmatched. The CDR3 is 14 amino acids. This CDR3 is CASSQTGQHTEAFF. The DNA of the CDR3 is TGTGCCAGCAGCCAAACGGGACAGCACACTGAAGCTTTCTTT.

The chain joins TRBV11-2 to TRBJ2-7; the D is unclear. The V gene's germline CDR1 is SGHAT and CDR2 FQNNGV. V was pared by 1 base and J by 5 bases, with 9 bases between. The CDR3 runs to 13 residues. This CDR3 is CASSLGPLDEQYF. CDR3 DNA sequence: TGTGCCAGCAGCTTAGGTCCCCTCGACGAGCAGTACTTC.

This clone was observed once. The V gene is TRBV5-6, the J gene TRBJ2-1, with 8 bases that match TRBD2. CDR1 and CDR2 (germline): SGHDT, YYEEEE. Germline trimming cut 4 bases from V and 0 bases from J; bases unmatched to any gene: 6. The CDR3 totals 16 residues. The CDR3 DNA reads TGTGCCAGCAGCCCGGTAGCGGGGAGCTCCTACAATGAGCAGTTCTTC. Amino acids: CASSPVAGSSYNEQFF. Drawing the rest from reference TRBV5-6 and TRBJ2-1, the complete variable domain is DAGVTQSPTHLIKTRGQQVTLRCSPKSGHDTVSWYQQALGQGPQFIFQYYEEEERQRGNFPDRFSGHQFPNYSSELNVNALLLGDSALYLCASSPVAGSSYNEQFFGPGTRLTVL.